The entry below describes one T cell receptor (beta chain). Its specificity is unknown. Generated by immunoSEQ multiplex PCR, the TCRdb table keeps only in-frame clones and is missing some. In the table there are roughly 17,000 clones, more than 85% of which are singletons. This specimen comes from a study of T cells in localized non-small cell lung cancer. Study findings and constraints: Out of the top 100 tumor clones, a median approximately 57 were seen in adjacent lung. Increased T cell density in blood showed an association with longer overall survival.

The CDR3 consists of 14 residues. From germline, CDR1 is MNHEY and CDR2 SMNVEV (reference sequence). Trimming shortened V by 1 base and J by 0 bases, and 7 bases separated the two germline ends. The chain carries TRBV27 and TRBJ2-7, with a tentative D call TRBD2 (5 bases). This receptor was identified in a male donor aged 60 or over with stage II squamous cell lung carcinoma. The source material was peripheral blood, sampled before any cancer treatment. CDR3 loop: CASSLYGSSYEQYF. The CDR3 nucleotides read TGTGCCAGCAGTTTATATGGGAGCTCCTACGAGCAGTACTTC.